These 30 T cell receptor beta chains came from one sample sequenced in a study of early T cells in non-severe SARS-CoV-2 infection. TCRdb reprocessed the 5' RACE reads via MiXCR and lists one record per CDR3 protein. The sample contains 30,000 to 40,000 distinct CDR3 sequences, roughly 4.2% of which appear only once. The material sequenced was whole blood. The receptors stem from an adult who was a healthcare worker with PCR-confirmed SARS-CoV-2 infection or an uninfected control (not recorded which).

This clonotype was detected only a few times. The chain recombines TRBV12-3 or TRBV12-4 with TRBJ2-7; 10 nucleotides agree with TRBD2. This CDR3 contains 18 residues. Losses at the gene ends were 4 bases for V and 5 bases for J; bases not matched to a gene: 17. The CDR3 sequence: CASSSNPGLASRFNEQYF. The CDR3 coding sequence is TGTGCCAGCAGTTCAAACCCGGGACTAGCGTCAAGGTTTAACGAGCAGTACTTC.

The chain has TRBV6-5 and TRBJ2-3; 9 nucleotides align to TRBD2. The germline gives CDR1 MNHEY, CDR2 SVGAGI. The CDR3 contains 15 residues. Losses at the gene ends were 6 bases for V and 5 bases for J; bases not matched to a gene: 9. The DNA for the CDR3 is TGTGCCAGCAGATCCCCTAGCGGGGTTGGAGATACGCAGTATTTT. Protein product: CASRSPSGVGDTQYF.

Relative to its sample, this clonotype is medium-sized (0.01 to 0.1%). The chain uses TRBV9 and TRBJ2-3, with D tentatively TRBD2 (6 bases). V was cut by 0 bases and J by 8 bases, with 19 bases left in between. The CDR3 runs to 16 residues. CDR1 is SGDLS and CDR2 is YYNGEE in the germline V gene. CDR3 nucleotides: TGTGCCAGCAGCGTAGGACCCGCCTCGACTAGAAGTACGCAGTATTTT. Encoded protein: CASSVGPASTRSTQYF.

This clonotype showed up many times. The chain recombines TRBV6-5 with TRBJ1-5; 7 nucleotides agree with TRBD1. This CDR3 has 16 residues. The V segment lost 0 bases and the J segment 4 bases; nucleotides outside the gene matches: 6. Germline CDR1 reads MNHEY; CDR2 reads SVGAGI. The CDR3 DNA follows: TGTGCCAGCAGTTACTCCGGGACAGATAATAATCAGCCCCAGCATTTT. This gives the protein CASSYSGTDNNQPQHF.

This clonotype appeared many times. The chain carries TRBV7-9 and TRBJ2-1; D gene ambiguous. Germline loops: CDR1 SEHNR, CDR2 FQNEAQ (reference sequence). CDR3 size: 13 residues. V gave up 5 bases and J gave up 7 bases, with 12 bases separating them. CDR3 in DNA: TGTGCCAGCAGCGAATACGGCCGGAATGAGCAGTTCTTC. It codes for CASSEYGRNEQFF.

In this sample, this clonotype turned up a few times. The V call is TRBV5-4, the J call TRBJ2-1; unclear D gene. Germline V CDR1 and CDR2: SGHNT, YYREEE (reference sequence). CDR3 length: 11 residues. V was cut by 2 bases and J by 6 bases, with 3 bases left in between. The CDR3 loop is CASSFINEQFF. The CDR3 nucleotides are TGTGCCAGCAGCTTTATCAATGAGCAGTTCTTC.

J is TRBJ2-2 and V is TRBV18; D is ambiguous. Looked up from germline, CDR1 is KGHSH and CDR2 is LQKENI. CDR3 length equals 12 residues. Trimming took off 8 bases at V and 5 bases at J, with 9 bases between the two ends. This chain's CDR3 is CASAHATGELFF. The CDR3 nucleotides are TGTGCCAGCGCACATGCTACCGGGGAGCTGTTTTTT.

The chain recombines TRBV10-2 with TRBJ2-7, with unresolved D. The CDR3 covers 14 residues. In germline, CDR1 is WSHSY, CDR2 SAAADI. Between the trimmed V and J ends, which lost 0 bases and 0 bases, there was a span of 6 bases. The DNA of the CDR3 is TGCGCCAGCAGTGAGTCAGCCGGCTCCTACGAGCAGTACTTC. This codes for CASSESAGSYEQYF.

This clonotype was counted ten times or more. The chain couples TRBV6-2 or TRBV6-3 to TRBJ2-2; 12 nucleotides agree with TRBD2. CDR1 is MNHEY and CDR2 is SVGEGT in the germline V gene. This CDR3 region has 15 residues. V was clipped by 5 bases and J by 3 bases; unmatched bases: 1. The CDR3 sequence is CASSLAGGYTGELFF. The DNA for the CDR3 is TGTGCCAGCAGTCTAGCGGGGGGGTACACCGGGGAGCTGTTTTTT.

The sample holds many counts of this clonotype. V and J are TRBV9 and TRBJ2-5; 8 nucleotides line up with TRBD2. Trimming removed 6 bases from V and 1 base from J; junction bases left unmatched: 17. The CDR3 sequence is 18 residues long. CDR1 is SGDLS, CDR2 YYNGEE, per germline. The CDR3 protein is CASILLRISGVIQETQYF. The CDR3 nucleotides read TGTGCCAGCATCCTACTCAGAATTAGCGGGGTTATCCAAGAGACCCAGTACTTC. The complete variable domain, with remaining parts taken from reference TRBV9 and TRBJ2-5, reads DSGVTQTPKHLITATGQRVTLRCSPRSGDLSVYWYQQSLDQGLQFLIQYYNGEERAKGNILERFSAQQFPDLHSELNLSSLELGDSALYFCASILLRISGVIQETQYFGPGTRLLVL.

This clonotype was seen repeatedly, ten times or more. The J gene is TRBJ2-7, the V gene TRBV28; weak D call: TRBD1 (5 bases). Germline CDR1 and CDR2: MDHEN and SYDVKM. The CDR3 totals 16 residues. Trimming shortened V by 6 bases and J by 4 bases, and 22 bases separated the two germline ends. In DNA form, the CDR3 reads TGTGCCAGCAGCGAACCCGAGGCAGGGTTCGAGTACGAGCAGTACTTC. The encoded protein is CASSEPEAGFEYEQYF. Variable domain in full (rest from reference TRBV28 and TRBJ2-7): DVKVTQSSRYLVKRTGEKVFLECVQDMDHENMFWYRQDPGLGLRLIYFSYDVKMKEKGDIPEGYSVSREKKERFSLILESASTNQTSMYLCASSEPEAGFEYEQYFGPGTRLTVT.

This clonotype was recorded many times. The chain has TRBV7-9 and TRBJ2-7; 7 bases agree with TRBD2. Germline V CDR1 and CDR2: SEHNR, FQNEAQ (reference sequence). J gave up 3 bases and V 5 bases, and 16 bases lay outside the gene matches. The CDR3 sequence is 17 residues long. The CDR3 DNA is TGTGCCAGCAGCGTATCCCCGGATAGCGGGCCTTTCTACGAGCAGTACTTC. It is translated as CASSVSPDSGPFYEQYF.

The chain joins TRBV18 to TRBJ2-7; 11 nucleotides line up with TRBD2. The V segment lost 0 bases and the J segment 4 bases; nucleotides outside the gene matches: 14. The V gene's germline CDR1 is KGHSH and CDR2 LQKENI. This CDR3 is 19 amino acids long. The CDR3 DNA reads as TGTGCCAGCTCACCACCGATCGTATTACCGCGGACTAGCGGGTACGAGCAGTACTTC. Translated, it gives CASSPPIVLPRTSGYEQYF.

This clonotype was seen many times. V usage is TRBV7-2 and J usage is TRBJ2-3; possibly TRBD1 for D (6 bases). This CDR3 has 15 amino acids. From germline, CDR1 is SGHTA and CDR2 FQGNSA. V lost 0 bases to trimming and J lost 2 bases, with 9 bases between them. Here the CDR3 reads CASSLADSLTDTQYF. CDR3 DNA sequence: TGTGCCAGCAGCTTAGCGGACAGCCTCACAGATACGCAGTATTTT.

This clonotype was seen at least ten times. The CDR3 coding sequence is TGTGCCAGCAGTCCCATCCAGGACATCCAAGAGACCCAGTACTTC. As protein: CASSPIQDIQETQYF. The chain is built from TRBV28 and TRBJ2-5; TRBD1 is a possible D gene (5 bases). The CDR3 has 15 residues. Germline V CDR1 and CDR2: MDHEN, SYDVKM. V lost 5 bases to trimming and J lost 1 base, with 14 bases between them.

This clonotype has at least ten counts. This sequence joins TRBV29-1 and TRBJ1-4; D is perhaps TRBD1 (6 bases). The CDR3 covers 13 residues. Germline CDR1 reads SQVTM; CDR2 reads ANQGSEA. The germline V and J ends were trimmed by 1 base and 6 bases, with 9 bases remaining between them. CDR3 sequence: CSVEGSGDEKLFF. CDR3 in DNA: TGCAGCGTTGAAGGGTCAGGGGATGAAAAACTGTTTTTT.

Many counts were recorded for this clonotype. V is TRBV29-1 and J is TRBJ1-5; D remains unclear. Between the trimmed V and J ends, which lost 2 bases and 3 bases, there was a span of 8 bases. CDR3 length: 13 residues. The germline V gene encodes CDR1 SQVTM and CDR2 ANQGSEA. CDR3 sequence: CSVENGSNQPQHF. The DNA for the CDR3 is TGCAGCGTTGAAAACGGGTCCAATCAGCCCCAGCATTTT.

This clonotype was seen ten or more times. The chain is built from TRBV5-4 and TRBJ2-7, with a weak D call TRBD2 (6 bases). Germline-derived CDR1 and CDR2 are SGHNT and YYREEE (reference sequence). V dropped 2 bases and J dropped 5 bases, with 14 bases sitting between them. The CDR3 loop spans 14 amino acids. The CDR3 loop reads CASSFFGGKDEQYF. The CDR3 coding sequence is TGTGCCAGCAGCTTCTTTGGGGGGAAGGACGAGCAGTACTTC.

This clonotype was counted ten times or more. J is TRBJ1-1 and V is TRBV4-2, with D possibly matching TRBD1 (6 bases). The germline gives CDR1 LGHNA, CDR2 YNFKEQ. Deletions cut 3 bases from V and 1 base from J, with 9 bases between. This CDR3 spans 14 amino acids. The CDR3 is CASSQDRRNTEAFF. CDR3 in DNA: TGTGCCAGCAGCCAGGACAGAAGGAACACTGAAGCTTTCTTT.

This clonotype was recorded many times. This chain joins TRBV5-5 and TRBJ1-2, with 7 bases identical to TRBD1. This CDR3 has 15 residues. The germline V gene has CDR1 SGHKS and CDR2 YYEKEE (reference sequence). Trimming at V came to 4 bases and at J to 4 bases, leaving 10 bases not matched to a gene. This CDR3 reads CASSPLTGRGYGYTF. The CDR3, as DNA: TGTGCCAGCAGCCCGCTGACAGGGAGAGGCTATGGCTACACCTTC.

In this sample, this clonotype turned up many times. The rearrangement links TRBV7-8 to TRBJ1-2, with TRBD1 matching over 10 bases. Germline CDR1 is SGHVS and CDR2 is FQNEAQ. Trimming took 4 bases from V and 3 from J; bases not matched to a gene: 5. The CDR3 is 15 residues long. This CDR3 reads CASSSGGTGDYGYTF. The CDR3 DNA reads as TGTGCCAGCAGCTCGGGCGGGACAGGGGACTATGGCTACACCTTC. Filled out from reference TRBV7-8 and TRBJ1-2, the complete variable domain reads GAGVSQSPRYKVAKRGQDVALRCDPISGHVSLFWYQQALGQGPEFLTYFQNEAQLDKSGLPSDRFFAERPEGSVSTLKIQRTQQEDSAVYLCASSSGGTGDYGYTFGSGTRLTVV.

In its sample, this clonotype was seen many times. The chain uses TRBV7-2 and TRBJ2-5; the D is unclear. The CDR3 consists of 14 residues. Germline V CDR1 and CDR2: SGHTA, FQGNSA. Trimming took 1 base from V and 1 from J, leaving 7 bases between them. CDR3 nucleotide sequence: TGTGCCAGCAGCTTAGAGTCTGTCCAAGAGACCCAGTACTTC. Amino acids: CASSLESVQETQYF.

This clonotype was seen at least ten times. One end of the junction does not line up with germline, which may come from a read error. The CDR3 sequence: CASTLSGLAGSSEQFF. CDR3 DNA: TGTGCCAGCACCTTATCCGGACTAGCGGGGTCTAGTGAGCAGTTCTTC. V usage is TRBV11-3 and J usage is TRBJ2-1; TRBD2 matches 12 bases. The CDR3 has 16 amino acids. Germline CDR1 is SGHNT and CDR2 is YENEEA.

The rearrangement links TRBV7-9 to TRBJ2-7; no firm D call. Germline CDR1 and CDR2: SEHNR and FQNEAQ (reference sequence). There are 12 residues in the CDR3. The ends were cut back, 5 bases at V and 6 bases at J, with 11 bases in the middle. Written as DNA, the CDR3 is TGTGCCAGCAGCGGCGACTCCCTCGAGCAGTACTTC. As protein: CASSGDSLEQYF.

Only a few counts were recorded for this clonotype. In DNA form, the CDR3 reads TGTGCCAGCAGCTTACAGGGAACACCCCTCCACTTT. As protein: CASSLQGTPLHF. The chain is built from TRBV7-2 and TRBJ1-6; the D gene is possibly TRBD1 (5 bases). Germline loops: CDR1 SGHTA, CDR2 FQGNSA. This CDR3 region has 12 residues. The V and J ends lost 2 bases and 11 bases respectively, with 7 bases between them. Supplemented by reference TRBV7-2 and TRBJ1-6, the full variable domain reads GAGVSQSPSNKVTEKGKDVELRCDPISGHTALYWYRQSLGQGLEFLIYFQGNSAPDKSGLPSDRFSAERTGGSVSTLTIQRTQQEDSAVYLCASSLQGTPLHFGNGTRLTVT.

The rearrangement links TRBV3-1 to TRBJ2-7; 8 nucleotides align to TRBD2. Looked up from germline, CDR1 is LGHDT and CDR2 is YNNKEL (reference sequence). The V segment lost 4 bases and the J segment 2 bases; nucleotides outside the gene matches: 7. The CDR3 loop spans 15 amino acids. The DNA for the CDR3 is TGTGCCAGCAGCCGAGTTAGCGGGACGACCTACGAGCAGTACTTC. Translated, it gives CASSRVSGTTYEQYF.

This clonotype was seen repeatedly, ten times or more. The chain employs TRBV2 and TRBJ1-5; 8 nucleotides line up with TRBD1. The CDR3 is made up of 13 amino acids. Germline lookup yields CDR1 SNHLY and CDR2 FYNNEI. With V trimmed by 6 bases and J by 3 bases, 1 base remained unmatched. The CDR3 reads CASRDRANQPQHF. CDR3 nucleotides: TGTGCCAGCAGGGACAGGGCCAATCAGCCCCAGCATTTT.

In this sample, this clonotype turned up many times. The chain carries TRBV11-2 and TRBJ2-5; 9 bases are a match to TRBD1. The CDR3 consists of 17 residues. Trimming took 1 base from V and 4 from J; bases not matched to a gene: 10. Germline V gene data show CDR1 as SGHAT and CDR2 as FQNNGV. CDR3 DNA sequence: TGTGCCAGCAGCTTAGTACAGGGGGCGCAGAGAGGAGAGACCCAGTACTTC. Amino acid sequence: CASSLVQGAQRGETQYF.

This clonotype appeared many times. V is TRBV27 and J is TRBJ1-2; D might be TRBD1 (6 bases). The V and J ends lost 2 bases and 3 bases respectively, with 16 bases between them. The CDR3 totals 16 residues. The V gene's germline CDR1 is MNHEY and CDR2 SMNVEV (reference sequence). The CDR3 sequence: CASSLASPGHDYGYTF. In nucleotides, the CDR3 is TGTGCCAGCAGTTTAGCCTCTCCGGGACACGACTATGGCTACACCTTC.

This clonotype was observed at least ten times. This chain joins TRBV5-5 and TRBJ1-3; D unclear. The CDR3 sequence is 13 residues long. V lost 5 bases to trimming and J lost 3 bases, with 9 bases between them. CDR1 is SGHKS, CDR2 YYEKEE, per germline (reference sequence). DNA of the CDR3: TGTGCCAGCAGTTTATTGAGTGGAAACACCATATATTTT. It encodes CASSLLSGNTIYF.